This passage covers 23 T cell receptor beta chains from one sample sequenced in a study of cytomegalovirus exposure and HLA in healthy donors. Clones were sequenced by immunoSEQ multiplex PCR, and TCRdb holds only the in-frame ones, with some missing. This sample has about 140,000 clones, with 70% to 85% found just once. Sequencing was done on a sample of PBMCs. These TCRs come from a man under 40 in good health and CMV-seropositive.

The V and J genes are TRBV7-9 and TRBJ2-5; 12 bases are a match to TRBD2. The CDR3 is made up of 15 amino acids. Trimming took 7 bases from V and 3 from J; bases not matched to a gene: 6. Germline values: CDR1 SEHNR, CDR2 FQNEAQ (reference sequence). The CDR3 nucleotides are TGTGCCAGCACCCCACGACTAGCGGGAGAAGAGACCCAGTACTTC. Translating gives CASTPRLAGEETQYF.

CDR3 residues: CASSPRDWSYNEQFF. DNA for the CDR3: TGTGCCAGCAGCCCCCGGGACTGGAGCTACAATGAGCAGTTCTTC. V and J are TRBV9 and TRBJ2-1; D may be TRBD2 (6 bases). The V end was cut by 4 bases, the J end by 3 bases, with 14 bases between. The CDR3 sequence is 15 residues long. Looked up from germline, CDR1 is SGDLS and CDR2 is YYNGEE. The variable domain in full, completed from reference TRBV9 and TRBJ2-1, reads DSGVTQTPKHLITATGQRVTLRCSPRSGDLSVYWYQQSLDQGLQFLIQYYNGEERAKGNILERFSAQQFPDLHSELNLSSLELGDSALYFCASSPRDWSYNEQFFGPGTRLTVL.

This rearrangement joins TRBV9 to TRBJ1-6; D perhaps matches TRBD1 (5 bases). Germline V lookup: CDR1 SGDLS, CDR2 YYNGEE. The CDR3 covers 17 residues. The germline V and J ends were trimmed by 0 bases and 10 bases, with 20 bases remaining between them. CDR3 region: CASSVATGGSGGSPLHF. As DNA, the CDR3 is TGTGCCAGCAGCGTAGCTACGGGGGGGTCGGGAGGATCACCCCTCCACTTT.

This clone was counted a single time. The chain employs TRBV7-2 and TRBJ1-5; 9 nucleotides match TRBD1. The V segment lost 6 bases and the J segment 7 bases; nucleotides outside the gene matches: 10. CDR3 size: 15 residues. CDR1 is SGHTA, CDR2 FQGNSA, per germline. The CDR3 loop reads CASRPTGQGGQPQHF. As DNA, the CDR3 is TGTGCCAGCAGACCGACGGGACAGGGCGGGCAGCCCCAGCATTTT.

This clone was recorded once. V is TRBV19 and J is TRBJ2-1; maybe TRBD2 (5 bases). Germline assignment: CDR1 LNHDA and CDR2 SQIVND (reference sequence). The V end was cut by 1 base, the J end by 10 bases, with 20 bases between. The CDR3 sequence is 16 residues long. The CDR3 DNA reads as TGTGCCAGTAGTATAGTCCCCCCACCAGCGGCCAGCGAGCAGTTCTTC. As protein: CASSIVPPPAASEQFF.

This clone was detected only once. CDR3 sequence (DNA): TGTGCCAGCAGTACCTCATGGGCGTCGCAGTTCTTC. Residues: CASSTSWASQFF. The V call is TRBV2, the J call TRBJ2-1; no definite D call. The CDR3 runs to 12 residues. From germline, CDR1 is SNHLY and CDR2 FYNNEI. V lost 5 bases, J lost 12 bases, and 14 bases lay in between.

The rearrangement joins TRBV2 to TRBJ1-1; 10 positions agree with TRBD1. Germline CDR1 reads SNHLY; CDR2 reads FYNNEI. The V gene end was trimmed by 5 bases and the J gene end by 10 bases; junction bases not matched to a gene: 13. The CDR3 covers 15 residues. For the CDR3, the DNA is TGTGCCAGCAGTTTGACCGGGACAGGGGATAAGGGAGCTTTCTTT. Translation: CASSLTGTGDKGAFF. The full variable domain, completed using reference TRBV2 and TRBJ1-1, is EPEVTQTPSHQVTQMGQEVILRCVPISNHLYFYWYRQILGQKVEFLVSFYNNEISEKSEIFDDQFSVERPDGSNFTLKIRSTKLEDSAMYFCASSLTGTGDKGAFFGQGTRLTVV.

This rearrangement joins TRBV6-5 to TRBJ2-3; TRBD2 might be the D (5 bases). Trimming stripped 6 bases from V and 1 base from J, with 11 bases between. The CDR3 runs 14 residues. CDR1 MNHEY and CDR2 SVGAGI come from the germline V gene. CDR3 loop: CASSGRTGTDTQYF. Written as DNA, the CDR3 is TGTGCCAGCAGCGGGCGGACTGGCACAGATACGCAGTATTTT.

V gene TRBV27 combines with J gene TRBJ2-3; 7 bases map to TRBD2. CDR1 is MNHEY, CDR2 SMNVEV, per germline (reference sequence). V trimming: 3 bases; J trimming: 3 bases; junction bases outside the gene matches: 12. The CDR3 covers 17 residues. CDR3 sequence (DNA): TGTGCCAGCAGTTTGATTTCGGGGAGGGCCACGACAGATACGCAGTATTTT. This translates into CASSLISGRATTDTQYF.

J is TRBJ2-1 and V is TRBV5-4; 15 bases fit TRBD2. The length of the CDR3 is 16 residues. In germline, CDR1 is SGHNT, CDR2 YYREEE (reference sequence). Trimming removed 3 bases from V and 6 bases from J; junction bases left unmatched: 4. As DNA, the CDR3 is TGTGCCAGCAGCTCTGGACTAGCGGGGGGGACCAATGAGCAGTTCTTC. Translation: CASSSGLAGGTNEQFF.

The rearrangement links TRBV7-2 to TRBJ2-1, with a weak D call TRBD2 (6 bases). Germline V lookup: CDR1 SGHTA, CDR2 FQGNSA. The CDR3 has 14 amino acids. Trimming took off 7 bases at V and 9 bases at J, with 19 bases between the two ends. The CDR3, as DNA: TGTGCCAGCAACGCCCGAGGGAGGAAGGGTGAGCAGTTCTTC. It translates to CASNARGRKGEQFF.

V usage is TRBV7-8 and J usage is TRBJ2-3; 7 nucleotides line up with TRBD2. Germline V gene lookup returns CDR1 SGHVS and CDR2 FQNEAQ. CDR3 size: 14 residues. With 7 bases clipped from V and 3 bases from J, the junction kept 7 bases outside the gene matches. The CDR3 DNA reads TGTGCCAGCATGATCGGGGGGACGACAGATACGCAGTATTTT. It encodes CASMIGGTTDTQYF.

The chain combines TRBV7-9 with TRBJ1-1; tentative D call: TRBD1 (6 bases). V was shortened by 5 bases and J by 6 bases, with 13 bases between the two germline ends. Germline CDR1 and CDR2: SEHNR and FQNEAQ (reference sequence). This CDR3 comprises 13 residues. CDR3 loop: CASSPSGVPEAFF. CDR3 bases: TGTGCCAGCAGCCCCTCAGGGGTACCTGAAGCTTTCTTT.

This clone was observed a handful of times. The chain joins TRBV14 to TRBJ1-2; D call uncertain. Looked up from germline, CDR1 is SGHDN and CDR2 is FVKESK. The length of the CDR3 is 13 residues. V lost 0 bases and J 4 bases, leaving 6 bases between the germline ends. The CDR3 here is CASSQDWAYGYTF. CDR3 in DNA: TGTGCCAGCAGCCAAGATTGGGCCTATGGCTACACCTTC. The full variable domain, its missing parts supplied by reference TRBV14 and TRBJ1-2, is EAGVTQFPSHSVIEKGQTVTLRCDPISGHDNLYWYRRVMGKEIKFLLHFVKESKQDESGMPNNRFLAERTGGTYSTLKVQPAELEDSGVYFCASSQDWAYGYTFGSGTRLTVV.

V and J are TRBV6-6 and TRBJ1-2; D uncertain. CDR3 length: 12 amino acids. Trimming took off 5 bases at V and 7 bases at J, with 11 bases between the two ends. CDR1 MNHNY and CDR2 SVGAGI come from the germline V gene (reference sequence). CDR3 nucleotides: TGTGCCAGCAGTAGCCGCGGGCGTGGCTACACCTTC. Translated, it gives CASSSRGRGYTF.

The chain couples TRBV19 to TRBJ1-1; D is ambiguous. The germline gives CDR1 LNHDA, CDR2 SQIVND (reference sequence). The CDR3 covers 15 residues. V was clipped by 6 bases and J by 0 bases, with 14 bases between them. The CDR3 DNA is TGTGCCAGTAGGATCACAGAGATAATGAACACTGAAGCTTTCTTT. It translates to CASRITEIMNTEAFF. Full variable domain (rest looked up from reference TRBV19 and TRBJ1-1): DGGITQSPKYLFRKEGQNVTLSCEQNLNHDAMYWYRQDPGQGLRLIYYSQIVNDFQKGDIAEGYSVSREKKESFPLTVTSAQKNPTAFYLCASRITEIMNTEAFFGQGTRLTVV.

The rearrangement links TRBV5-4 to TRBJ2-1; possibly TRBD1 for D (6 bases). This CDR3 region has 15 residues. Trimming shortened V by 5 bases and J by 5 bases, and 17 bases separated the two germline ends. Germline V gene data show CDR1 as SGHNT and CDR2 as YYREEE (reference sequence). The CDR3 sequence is CASSPPDSPNNEQFF. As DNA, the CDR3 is TGTGCCAGCAGTCCCCCGGACAGCCCTAACAATGAGCAGTTCTTC. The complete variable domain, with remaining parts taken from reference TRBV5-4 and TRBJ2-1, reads ETGVTQSPTHLIKTRGQQVTLRCSSQSGHNTVSWYQQALGQGPQFIFQYYREEENGRGNFPPRFSGLQFPNYSSELNVNALELDDSALYLCASSPPDSPNNEQFFGPGTRLTVL.

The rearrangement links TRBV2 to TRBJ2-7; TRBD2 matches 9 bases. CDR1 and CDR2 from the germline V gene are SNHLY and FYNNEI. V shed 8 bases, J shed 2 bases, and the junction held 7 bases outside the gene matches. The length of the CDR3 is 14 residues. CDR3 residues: CASSGERGAYEQYF. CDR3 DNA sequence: TGTGCCAGCTCGGGGGAGCGGGGGGCCTACGAGCAGTACTTC.

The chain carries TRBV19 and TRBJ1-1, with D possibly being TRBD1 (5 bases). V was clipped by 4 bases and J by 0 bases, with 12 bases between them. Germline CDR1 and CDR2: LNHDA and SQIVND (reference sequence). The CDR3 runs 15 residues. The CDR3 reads CASSRGLTVNTEAFF. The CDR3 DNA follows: TGTGCCAGTAGTAGGGGACTAACAGTGAACACTGAAGCTTTCTTT.

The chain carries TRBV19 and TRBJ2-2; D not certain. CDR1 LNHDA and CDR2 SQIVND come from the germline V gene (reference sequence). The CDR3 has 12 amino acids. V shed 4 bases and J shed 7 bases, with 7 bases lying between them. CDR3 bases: TGTGCCAGTAGTAACGGAGACGGGGAGCTGTTTTTT. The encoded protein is CASSNGDGELFF.

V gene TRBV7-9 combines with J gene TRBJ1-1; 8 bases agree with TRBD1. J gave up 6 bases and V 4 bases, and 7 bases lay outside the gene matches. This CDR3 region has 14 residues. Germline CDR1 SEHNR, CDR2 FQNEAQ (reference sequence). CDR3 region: CASSSDRVRAEAFF. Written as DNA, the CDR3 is TGTGCCAGCAGCTCGGACAGGGTTAGGGCTGAAGCTTTCTTT.

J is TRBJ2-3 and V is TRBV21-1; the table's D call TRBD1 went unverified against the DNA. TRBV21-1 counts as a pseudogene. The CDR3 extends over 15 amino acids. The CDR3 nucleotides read TGTGCCACCCCCCAGAAGGGGGTACTCACAGATACGCAGTATTTT. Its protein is CATPQKGVLTDTQYF.

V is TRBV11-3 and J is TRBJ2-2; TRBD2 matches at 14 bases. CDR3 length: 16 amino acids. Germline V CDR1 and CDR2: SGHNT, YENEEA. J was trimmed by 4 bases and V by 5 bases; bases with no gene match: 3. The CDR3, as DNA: TGTGCCAGCAGCCACGGACTAGCGGGGGGCACCGGGGAGCTGTTTTTT. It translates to CASSHGLAGGTGELFF.